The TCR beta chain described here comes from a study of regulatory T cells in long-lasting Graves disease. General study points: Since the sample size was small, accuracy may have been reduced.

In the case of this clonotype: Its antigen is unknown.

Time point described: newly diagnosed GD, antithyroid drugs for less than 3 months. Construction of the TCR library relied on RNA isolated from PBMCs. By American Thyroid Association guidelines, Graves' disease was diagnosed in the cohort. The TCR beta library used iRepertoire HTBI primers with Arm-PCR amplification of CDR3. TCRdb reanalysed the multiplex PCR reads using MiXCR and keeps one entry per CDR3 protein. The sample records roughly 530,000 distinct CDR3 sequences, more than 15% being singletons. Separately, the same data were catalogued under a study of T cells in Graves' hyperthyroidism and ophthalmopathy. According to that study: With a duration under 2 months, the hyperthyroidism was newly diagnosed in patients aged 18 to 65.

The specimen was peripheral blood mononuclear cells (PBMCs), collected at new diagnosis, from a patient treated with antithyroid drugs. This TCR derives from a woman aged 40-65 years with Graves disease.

CDR3: CASSLVGQGFNEQFF. The CDR3, as DNA: TGCGCCAGCAGCTTGGTGGGACAGGGATTCAATGAGCAGTTCTTC. The rearrangement uses TRBV5-1 and TRBJ2-1; 9 nucleotides agree with TRBD1. This CDR3 comprises 15 residues. The V gene end was trimmed by 0 bases and the J gene end by 6 bases; junction bases not matched to a gene: 4. Germline V lookup: CDR1 SGHRS, CDR2 YFSETQ.